One sample yielded the 10 T cell receptor beta chains listed below, sequenced in a study of CD8+CD57+ T cells in acquired aplastic anemia. For CDR3 and TCR beta VDJ profiling, genomic DNA was the template used. TCRdb processed the reads anew with MiXCR; each CDR3 protein has one entry. Here the sample spans under 350,000 distinct CDR3 sequences, approximately 56% being singletons. Sequenced: sorted CD4+, CD8+, or CD8+CD57+ T cells (not recorded which) from PBMCs. The receptors here all came from a human donor with severe aplastic anemia or a healthy control (not recorded which).

This clonotype has at least ten counts. A read error may be the cause here, since a much bigger clone is one base away. The gene calls are TRBV11-2 and TRBJ1-6; no clear D gene. Per germline, CDR1 SGHAT and CDR2 FQNNGV. This CDR3 comprises 14 residues. The CDR3 reads CASSLVVAGSPHHF. For the CDR3, the DNA is TGTGCCAGCAGCTTAGTGGTGGCTGGTTCACCCCACCACTTT.

The rearrangement links TRBV20-1 to TRBJ2-7; TRBD2 matches at 7 bases. Per germline, CDR1 DFQATT and CDR2 SNEGSKA (reference sequence). V was pared by 3 bases and J by 3 bases, with 8 bases of the junction left unmatched. The CDR3 loop spans 14 amino acids. This CDR3 reads CSARDRGDFYEQYF. As DNA, the CDR3 is TGCAGTGCTAGGGATCGGGGGGATTTCTACGAGCAGTACTTC.

This chain uses TRBV2 with TRBJ2-7; D unclear. The V and J ends lost 8 bases and 0 bases respectively, with 8 bases between them. Germline CDR1 and CDR2: SNHLY and FYNNEI. This CDR3 region has 12 residues. CDR3 bases: TGTGCCAGCGGATCAAGCTCCTACGAGCAGTACTTC. Its translation: CASGSSSYEQYF.

This clonotype has a count of ten or more. The rearrangement uses TRBV5-1 and TRBJ2-1; D is ambiguous. Germline V lookup: CDR1 SGHRS, CDR2 YFSETQ. The germline V and J ends were trimmed by 2 bases and 2 bases, with 5 bases remaining between them. The CDR3 loop spans 13 amino acids. This CDR3 reads CASSLPPYNEQFF. The CDR3 nucleotides are TGCGCCAGCAGCTTACCTCCCTACAATGAGCAGTTCTTC.

This chain connects TRBV20-1 to TRBJ1-4; maybe TRBD1 (6 bases). Germline V gene sequence: CDR1 DFQATT, CDR2 SNEGSKA (reference sequence). V was clipped by 5 bases and J by 14 bases, with 24 bases between them. The CDR3 spans 14 residues. The CDR3 DNA reads as TGCAGTGCTGCCCTGGGGGCGGGGCTGGTTCAGCTGTTTTTT. It encodes CSAALGAGLVQLFF.

This clonotype appeared a single time. This CDR3 is CASGLLKEGVSTEAFF. The CDR3 nucleotides read TGTGCTAGTGGCCTTCTAAAAGAGGGGGTCAGCACTGAAGCTTTCTTT. This chain links TRBV12-5 with TRBJ1-1; possibly TRBD1 for D (6 bases). Germline values: CDR1 LGHNT, CDR2 FRNRAP. The CDR3 runs to 16 residues. V lost 6 bases to trimming and J lost 4 bases, with 21 bases between them.

This clonotype was observed at least ten times. V usage is TRBV6-6 and J usage is TRBJ2-2; weak D call: TRBD2 (5 bases). V lost 2 bases and J 0 bases, leaving 10 bases between the germline ends. The V gene's germline CDR1 is MNHNY and CDR2 SVGAGI (reference sequence). This CDR3 spans 16 amino acids. CDR3 nucleotides: TGTGCCAGCAGTTACCCGGGGTCAACGAACACCGGGGAGCTGTTTTTT. Translation gives CASSYPGSTNTGELFF.

This clonotype was seen many times. J is TRBJ2-5 and V is TRBV2; D not resolved. The germline V and J ends were trimmed by 0 bases and 5 bases, with 13 bases remaining between them. This CDR3 comprises 15 residues. The germline V gene encodes CDR1 SNHLY and CDR2 FYNNEI. The CDR3 DNA follows: TGTGCCAGCAGTGAAGCGCTTCATTTCGGGGAGACCCAGTACTTC. Its protein is CASSEALHFGETQYF.

The chain links TRBV20-1 to TRBJ1-2, with a weak D call TRBD1 (5 bases). Looked up from germline, CDR1 is DFQATT and CDR2 is SNEGSKA (reference sequence). The V end was cut by 3 bases, the J end by 6 bases, with 11 bases between. The CDR3 covers 12 residues. CDR3 in amino acids: CSASHGGNGYTF. CDR3 nucleotides: TGCAGTGCTAGTCACGGGGGAAATGGCTACACCTTC.

This clonotype showed up many times. One end of the junction does not line up with germline, which may come from a read error. This rearrangement joins TRBV2 to TRBJ1-4; D is uncertain. Per the germline V gene, CDR1 is SNHLY and CDR2 is FYNNEI. This CDR3 contains 15 residues. In DNA, the CDR3 is TGTGCCAGCAGCGAAGGGAAAGCGCCTAATGAAAAACTGTTTTTT. The encoded protein is CASSEGKAPNEKLFF. The complete variable domain, with remaining parts taken from reference TRBV2 and TRBJ1-4, reads EPEVTQTPSHQVTQMGQEVILRCVPISNHLYFYWYRQILGQKVEFLVSFYNNEISEKSEIFDDQFSVERPDGSNFTLKIRSTKLEDSAMYFCASSEGKAPNEKLFFGSGTQLSVL.